This TCR beta chain was found in a study of CD8 T cells in ankylosing spondylitis. A quantitative 5'-RACE method, one with molecular barcodes, was used to make TCR beta libraries. One entry per CDR3 protein, called by TCRdb with MiXCR from the 5' RACE reads. The sample has about 240,000 distinct CDR3 sequences; about 10% are singletons. Study-wide results and caveats: Clones linked with disease were CD8+ and fairly uncommon in the peripheral blood. Significant enrichment of disease-linked clones was reportedly seen in matched ankylosing spondylitis synovial fluid. Ankylosing spondylitis blood appeared to be characterized by a TCR beta motif of 8 or 9 highly homologous variants.

CDR1 is SGHTA, CDR2 FQGNSA, per germline. V was clipped by 4 bases and J by 0 bases, with 14 bases between them. The CDR3 extends over 16 amino acids. Ten or more counts support this clonotype. Antigen unknown. This clonotype was sampled from a male donor with ankylosing spondylitis or in good health (not recorded which). Material for sequencing was blood, either unsorted or a sorted T cell fraction (not recorded which). The chain uses TRBV7-2 and TRBJ2-3; D perhaps matches TRBD1 (5 bases). The CDR3 sequence is CASSSPQEPSTDTQYF. In nucleotides, the CDR3 is TGTGCCAGCAGCTCTCCACAGGAGCCGAGCACAGATACGCAGTATTTT.